These 19 T cell receptor beta chains share one sample of origin, sequenced in a study of T-cell reconstitution after alpha-beta-depleted transplantation in children (dated by TCRdb to between 2015 and 2016). What this sample's treatment or condition label stands for: allogeneic hematopoietic cell transplantation with graft depleted of TCRalphabeta T cells and CD19 B cells. Libraries were prepared through PCR. The sequencer listed for this sample is Illumina HiSeq 2500. TCR library preparation used molecular barcoding, with unique molecular identifiers applied to normalize quantification of the TCRbeta repertoire. The public reads were reprocessed in TCRdb via fastp at Q25 and MiXCR, keeping in-frame beta chains. Merged by CDR3 protein, the rows form single entries marked with the most common genes and DNA. This sample holds some 840,000 distinct CDR3 sequences; 15% to 20% were observed only once. About 4.6% of the sample is taken by the ten largest.

Sample: PBMCs, mostly from graft donor cells, taken 360 days after TCRalphabeta/CD19-depleted stem cell transplant. All receptors come from a male patient younger than 18 who had a stem cell transplant for acute lymphoblastic leukemia, so the T cells may come from the graft donor.

In this sample, this clonotype turned up many times. V and J are TRBV29-1 and TRBJ1-1, with 8 bases matching TRBD1. Germline CDR1 reads SQVTM; CDR2 reads ANQGSEA. The V and J ends lost 7 bases and 5 bases, in that order; junction bases with no gene match: 9. The CDR3 sequence is 13 residues long. CDR3 residues: CSAPDRGRTEAFF. The CDR3 region has the DNA TGCAGCGCCCCTGACAGGGGTCGGACTGAAGCTTTCTTT.

The chain joins TRBV9 to TRBJ2-7; 10 nucleotides match TRBD1. Trimming took 2 bases from V and 5 from J; bases not matched to a gene: 1. CDR3 size: 13 residues. Germline CDR1 is SGDLS and CDR2 is YYNGEE. CDR3 coding DNA: TGTGCCAGCAGCGTGGGGACAGGGGACGAGCAGTACTTC. Translation gives CASSVGTGDEQYF.

The V gene is TRBV5-5, the J gene TRBJ2-7; 7 positions agree with TRBD1. The CDR3 is made up of 17 amino acids. The ends lost 0 bases at V and 3 bases at J; junction bases unmatched: 12. Germline-derived CDR1 and CDR2 are SGHKS and YYEKEE (reference sequence). CDR3 nucleotides: TGTGCCAGCAGCTTGGTATTTCTTATGACAGGGCTCTACGAGCAGTACTTC. As protein: CASSLVFLMTGLYEQYF.

This chain uses TRBV5-1 with TRBJ1-1; the match to TRBD1 covers 8 bases. V lost 4 bases, J lost 8 bases, and 13 bases stayed unmatched. Per germline, CDR1 SGHRS and CDR2 YFSETQ. CDR3 length: 15 residues. The CDR3 reads CASSLLGQGYNEAFF. DNA for the CDR3: TGCGCCAGCAGCCTCCTTGGACAGGGATACAACGAAGCTTTCTTT.

This clonotype has ten or more counts. The genes are TRBV12-3 or TRBV12-4 and TRBJ2-5; possibly TRBD1 for D (6 bases). Trimming stripped 2 bases from V and 6 bases from J, with 22 bases between. The CDR3 is 17 amino acids. CDR3 sequence: CASSLNRARASRKTQYF. CDR3 sequence (DNA): TGTGCCAGCAGTTTAAACAGGGCCCGGGCTAGTCGGAAGACCCAGTACTTC.

The chain has TRBV12-3 or TRBV12-4 and TRBJ2-5, with D maybe TRBD2 (5 bases). V was clipped by 3 bases and J by 5 bases, with 16 bases between them. The CDR3 has 15 residues. CDR3 DNA: TGTGCCAGCAGTTTTGCCCCGCAACTAGGGGAGACCCAGTACTTC. Encoded protein: CASSFAPQLGETQYF.

This chain uses TRBV5-1 with TRBJ2-7; 8 positions agree with TRBD2. Germline V lookup: CDR1 SGHRS, CDR2 YFSETQ. Trimming cost V 4 bases and J 3 bases; bases outside gene matches: 18. The CDR3 totals 18 residues. CDR3 DNA sequence: TGCGCCAGCAGCCGAGGGACTAGTCATCGCTCCGGTTACTACGAGCAGTACTTC. Amino acid sequence: CASSRGTSHRSGYYEQYF.

The genes are TRBV9 and TRBJ2-1; 8 bases align to TRBD2. The junction had 24 bases not matched to a gene; V was cut back by 1 base and J by 6 bases. Germline V gene data show CDR1 as SGDLS and CDR2 as YYNGEE. The CDR3 extends over 21 amino acids. CDR3 region: CASSVPEALPSGSLVVNEQFF. The CDR3, as DNA: TGTGCCAGCAGCGTACCAGAGGCGCTTCCTAGCGGGTCCTTGGTGGTCAATGAGCAGTTCTTC.

Concerning this clonotype itself: Being one base from a much bigger clone, this may be a read error. The chain uses TRBV5-1 and TRBJ1-1; tentative D call: TRBD1 (5 bases). This CDR3 spans 13 amino acids. Germline CDR1 reads SGHRS; CDR2 reads YFSETQ. The CDR3, as DNA: TGCACCAGCACTAAGGAAGGGGACACTGAAGCTTTCTTT. Protein: CTSTKEGDTEAFF.

The rearrangement uses TRBV18 and TRBJ2-5; D not resolved. V was pared by 0 bases and J by 5 bases, with 7 bases between. Looked up from germline, CDR1 is KGHSH and CDR2 is LQKENI. The CDR3 has 13 residues. This chain's CDR3 is CASSPPMDETQYF. DNA for the CDR3: TGTGCCAGCTCACCACCGATGGACGAGACCCAGTACTTC.

This clonotype came up a few times. The CDR3 DNA reads TGCAGCGTTGATGTGGGCGCGGTTACCGGGGAGCTGTTTTTT. Encoded protein: CSVDVGAVTGELFF. The gene calls are TRBV29-1 and TRBJ2-2, with unresolved D. Trimming stripped 3 bases from V and 5 bases from J, with 13 bases between. CDR1 and CDR2 from the germline V gene are SQVTM and ANQGSEA. This CDR3 has 14 amino acids.

This clonotype has a count of ten or more. The V gene is TRBV20-1, the J gene TRBJ2-2; D may be TRBD2 (6 bases). V lost 2 bases, J lost 2 bases, and 9 bases lay in between. Germline CDR1 reads DFQATT; CDR2 reads SNEGSKA (reference sequence). This CDR3 is built from 14 residues. This chain's CDR3 is CSARTGGNTGELFF. Here the CDR3 DNA reads TGCAGTGCTAGAACCGGGGGAAACACCGGGGAGCTGTTTTTT.

This clonotype was observed a handful of times. This rearrangement joins TRBV28 to TRBJ2-1, with 9 bases aligning to TRBD1. Unmatched junction bases numbered 2, after V lost 5 bases and J lost 9 bases. This CDR3 spans 12 amino acids. CDR1 is MDHEN, CDR2 SYDVKM, per germline. Here the CDR3 DNA reads TGTGCCAGCAGTACAGGGGGCACTGAGCAGTTCTTC. Protein product: CASSTGGTEQFF.

There are a few counts of this clonotype. The V and J genes are TRBV7-2 and TRBJ2-4; D not resolved. Per the germline V gene, CDR1 is SGHTA and CDR2 is FQGNSA. Trimming removed 5 bases at V and 10 bases at J, with 21 bases between. The CDR3 sequence is 15 residues long. The CDR3 loop is CASSLTGNNGQIQYF. The CDR3 DNA is TGTGCCAGCAGCCTGACCGGCAACAACGGTCAGATTCAGTACTTC.

The chain combines TRBV5-1 with TRBJ2-7; D unclear. Trimming removed 1 base at V and 3 bases at J, with 11 bases between. The germline CDR1 and CDR2 sequences are SGHRS and YFSETQ. This CDR3 is 14 amino acids long. CDR3 sequence reads: CASSLRVKNYEQYF. CDR3 nucleotide sequence: TGCGCCAGCAGCTTGAGGGTTAAAAACTACGAGCAGTACTTC. Looking up the rest from reference TRBV5-1 and TRBJ2-7 gives the full variable domain: KAGVTQTPRYLIKTRGQQVTLSCSPISGHRSVSWYQQTPGQGLQFLFEYFSETQRNKGNFPGRFSGRQFSNSRSEMNVSTLELGDSALYLCASSLRVKNYEQYFGPGTRLTVT.

In this sample, this clonotype turned up a few times. The chain employs TRBV21-1 and TRBJ2-7. TRBV21-1 is deemed a pseudogene. This CDR3 region has 15 residues. The CDR3 sequence is CASSKGAGSPYEQYF. The CDR3 nucleotides read TGTGCCAGCAGCAAAGGGGCAGGGAGTCCTTACGAGCAGTACTTC.

The CDR3 protein is CASTSTLEDTQYF. The CDR3, as DNA: TGTGCCAGCACCTCTACTCTGGAAGATACGCAGTATTTT. The chain uses TRBV12-3 or TRBV12-4 and TRBJ2-3; D ambiguous. V was pared by 7 bases and J by 5 bases, with 13 bases between. The CDR3 totals 13 residues.

This clonotype appeared a few times. This sequence joins TRBV27 and TRBJ2-5; D is undetermined. Germline assignment: CDR1 MNHEY and CDR2 SMNVEV (reference sequence). Trimming removed 6 bases from V and 4 bases from J, with 21 bases in between. The length of the CDR3 is 16 residues. The CDR3 region is CASSERNLGDLETQYF. CDR3 DNA: TGTGCCAGCAGCGAACGAAATCTAGGAGATCTAGAGACCCAGTACTTC.

The gene calls are TRBV15 and TRBJ2-1, with TRBD2 identical over 8 bases. V shed 2 bases and J 8 bases; nucleotides not matched to a gene: 8. From germline, CDR1 is LNHNV and CDR2 YYDKDF (reference sequence). The CDR3 covers 15 residues. The CDR3 DNA follows: TGTGCCACCAGCAGACCCAGCGGGAGAGGCGATGAGCAGTTCTTC. Translation: CATSRPSGRGDEQFF.